Presented here are 22 T cell receptor beta chains from one specimen sequenced in a study of molecular identifiers for immune sequencing clone quantification. TCRdb re-analysed the PCR reads in MiXCR, keeping a single row per CDR3 protein. This table has some 96,000 distinct CDR3 sequences, 24% appearing once. The material sequenced was naive CD8+ T cells from blood, with Jurkat cell RNA spiked in. Stated subset: FACS-sorted CD8+CD4-CCR7+CD45RA+ naive T cells. The receptors shown here come from a human donor in good health. Some libraries in this study had Jurkat cell RNA spiked in.

V is TRBV24-1 and J is TRBJ1-5; D is unclear. Germline-derived CDR1 and CDR2 are KGHDR and SFDVKD. CDR3 length: 14 amino acids. Trimming shortened V by 4 bases and J by 1 base, and 7 bases separated the two germline ends. The CDR3 reads CATSERGSNQPQHF. Here the CDR3 DNA reads TGTGCCACCAGTGAGCGCGGGAGCAATCAGCCCCAGCATTTT.

This clonotype was recorded at least ten times. V and J are TRBV4-3 and TRBJ2-1; 7 bases agree with TRBD1. Per germline, CDR1 LGHNA and CDR2 YSLEER. This CDR3 has 18 residues. The junction had 13 bases not matched to a gene; V was cut back by 1 base and J by 4 bases. The CDR3 here is CASSQGRGTGQIYNEQFF. The CDR3 DNA follows: TGCGCCAGCAGCCAAGGCAGGGGAACGGGACAGATTTACAATGAGCAGTTCTTC.

This clonotype was picked up many times. The chain has TRBV10-3 and TRBJ2-7; TRBD1 agrees at 7 bases. CDR1 is ENHRY and CDR2 is SYGVKD in the germline V gene. Trimming cost V 4 bases and J 6 bases; bases outside gene matches: 12. The CDR3 consists of 15 residues. CDR3 residues: CAISGGLTGTGEQYF. The CDR3 nucleotides are TGTGCCATCAGTGGCGGATTGACAGGGACCGGCGAGCAGTACTTC.

This clonotype was counted only a few times. The chain recombines TRBV9 with TRBJ2-7; no firm D call. Per germline, CDR1 SGDLS and CDR2 YYNGEE. V dropped 3 bases and J dropped 0 bases, with 10 bases sitting between them. This CDR3 has 14 residues. The CDR3 DNA is TGTGCCAGCAGCGCAAGTAGCAGCTCCTACGAGCAGTACTTC. Residues: CASSASSSSYEQYF.

The gene calls are TRBV27 and TRBJ1-1, with D hard to call. The ends were cut back, 8 bases at V and 10 bases at J, with 20 bases in the middle. The CDR3 contains 13 residues. Germline V CDR1 and CDR2: MNHEY, SMNVEV (reference sequence). CDR3 bases: TGTGCCAGCCGGGAGAGGGTGGGCCCTGCAGCTTTCTTT. Residues: CASRERVGPAAFF.

On this clonotype itself: The junction does not match germline at one end; this may be a read error. J is TRBJ2-7 and V is TRBV6-2 or TRBV6-3, with 7 bases aligning to TRBD1. Germline CDR1 MNHEY, CDR2 SVGEGT. This CDR3 has 12 amino acids. The CDR3 nucleotides read TGTGCCAGCAGTTTAACAGGGGACGAGCAGCACTTC. It translates to CASSLTGDEQHF.

This clonotype was counted many times. This CDR3 reads CASRFPGTGGAWAGSDTQYF. CDR3 sequence (DNA): TGTGCCAGCAGGTTCCCCGGGACAGGGGGCGCTTGGGCGGGGTCGGATACGCAGTATTTT. The chain links TRBV2 to TRBJ2-3; 12 bases fit TRBD1. V shed 6 bases and J 6 bases; nucleotides not matched to a gene: 22. The CDR3 runs to 20 residues. From germline, CDR1 is SNHLY and CDR2 FYNNEI.

This clonotype was recorded a few times. The V gene is TRBV19, the J gene TRBJ1-5; D ambiguous. V dropped 6 bases and J dropped 9 bases, with 15 bases sitting between them. CDR3 length: 13 amino acids. The germline gives CDR1 LNHDA, CDR2 SQIVND (reference sequence). This CDR3 reads CASRAAHFWPQHF. The CDR3 bases are TGTGCCAGTAGGGCGGCCCATTTCTGGCCCCAGCATTTT.

This clonotype was recorded many times. V is TRBV6-2 or TRBV6-3 and J is TRBJ2-3; no firm D call. The V gene's germline CDR1 is MNHEY and CDR2 SVGEGT. The CDR3 contains 12 residues. V gave up 2 bases and J gave up 5 bases, with 5 bases separating them. DNA of the CDR3: TGTGCCAGCAGTTACGGACGAGATACGCAGTATTTT. Its translation is CASSYGRDTQYF.

In the case of this clonotype: With a much larger clone just one base away, this may be a read error. The chain has TRBV6-2 or TRBV6-3 and TRBJ2-2, with unresolved D. This CDR3 is 15 amino acids long. Germline V lookup: CDR1 MNHEY, CDR2 SVGEGT. The V end lost 7 bases, the J end lost 3 bases, and 15 bases lay between the germline ends. In DNA, the CDR3 is TGTGCCAGCATTTTAGGATTTCCGGACACCGGGGAGCTGTTTTTT. This gives the protein CASILGFPDTGELFF.

This clonotype has ten or more counts. V is TRBV30 and J is TRBJ2-2; D not certain. The CDR3 consists of 13 residues. Trimming left V 2 bases short and J 9 bases short, with 13 bases between. Looked up from germline, CDR1 is GTSNPN and CDR2 is SVGIG (reference sequence). The CDR3 here is CAWSPLFFRELFF. Written as DNA, the CDR3 is TGTGCCTGGAGTCCCTTATTCTTTAGGGAGCTGTTTTTT.

About this clonotype: With a much larger clone just one base away, this may be a read error. The chain joins TRBV6-5 to TRBJ1-1; D call uncertain. The CDR3 spans 13 residues. The ends were cut back, 2 bases at V and 4 bases at J, with 8 bases in the middle. The germline V gene has CDR1 MNHEY and CDR2 SVGAGI. CDR3 in DNA: TGTGCCAGCAGTTACACGATTGGCACTGAAGCTTTCTTT. This gives the protein CASSYTIGTEAFF.

Ten or more counts support this clonotype. This chain links TRBV10-2 with TRBJ1-2; 7 bases align to TRBD1. After removal of 4 bases from V and 2 bases from J, the junction contained 1 base not matched to a gene. CDR1 WSHSY and CDR2 SAAADI come from the germline V gene. The CDR3 length is 13 residues. The DNA of the CDR3 is TGCGCCAGCAGTGTAGGGGGCAACTATGGCTACACCTTC. It encodes CASSVGGNYGYTF.

Turning to this clonotype: A much larger clone is a single base away; this may be a read error. The J gene is TRBJ2-7, the V gene TRBV4-3, with a possible D match to TRBD2 (5 bases). The CDR3 is 14 residues long. Germline CDR1 is LGHNA and CDR2 is YSLEER. The CDR3: CASSPRSGSYKQYF. The CDR3, as DNA: TGCGCCAGCAGCCCCCGGTCGGGGAGCTACAAGCAGTACTTC.

This chain links TRBV9 with TRBJ2-3; 7 nucleotides line up with TRBD2. Germline V gene data show CDR1 as SGDLS and CDR2 as YYNGEE. J lost 0 bases, V lost 0 bases, and 10 bases had no gene match. CDR3 size: 18 residues. CDR3 amino acids: CASSVAGGGVASTDTQYF. CDR3 in DNA: TGTGCCAGCAGCGTAGCGGGCGGGGGAGTTGCTAGCACAGATACGCAGTATTTT. Variable domain in full (rest from reference TRBV9 and TRBJ2-3): DSGVTQTPKHLITATGQRVTLRCSPRSGDLSVYWYQQSLDQGLQFLIQYYNGEERAKGNILERFSAQQFPDLHSELNLSSLELGDSALYFCASSVAGGGVASTDTQYFGPGTRLTVL.

This clonotype showed up just a few times. The V gene is TRBV11-3, the J gene TRBJ2-2; D is possibly TRBD1 or TRBD2 (6 bases each). The CDR3 has 16 residues. Trimming cost V 5 bases and J 3 bases, with 16 bases left between them. The germline V gene has CDR1 SGHNT and CDR2 YENEEA. CDR3 amino acids: CASSPSRGPYTGELFF. DNA for the CDR3: TGTGCCAGCAGCCCAAGTCGGGGGCCGTACACCGGGGAGCTGTTTTTT.

This clonotype was detected only a few times. A much more abundant neighbour one base away suggests this may be a read error. The V call is TRBV7-9, the J call TRBJ2-7; D possibly corresponds to TRBD1 (6 bases). CDR1 and CDR2 from the germline V gene are SEHNR and FQNEAQ (reference sequence). The ends were cut back, 5 bases at V and 0 bases at J, with 11 bases in the middle. CDR3 length equals 14 residues. This CDR3 reads CASSHSGDSYEQYF. Written as DNA, the CDR3 is TGTGCCAGCAGCCACTCAGGGGACTCCTACGAGCAGTACTTC.

This clonotype has at least ten counts. The gene calls are TRBV28 and TRBJ2-7; D is uncertain. The CDR3 totals 12 residues. Between the trimmed V and J ends, which lost 3 bases and 2 bases, there was a span of 5 bases. In germline, CDR1 is MDHEN, CDR2 SYDVKM. Written as DNA, the CDR3 is TGTGCCAGCAGTTTGAGTCCCTACGAGCAGTACTTC. Translation gives CASSLSPYEQYF.

About this clonotype itself: A much bigger clone sits one base away, suggesting this may be a read error. This chain connects TRBV27 to TRBJ1-1; D is undetermined. This CDR3 region has 12 residues. Per the germline V gene, CDR1 is MNHEY and CDR2 is SMNVEV (reference sequence). Trimming took off 2 bases at V and 8 bases at J, with 9 bases between the two ends. CDR3 nucleotide sequence: TGTGCCAGCAGTTTAATTGGTTTAGAAGCTTTCTTT. It codes for CASSLIGLEAFF.

J is TRBJ2-7 and V is TRBV20-1; TRBD1 aligns across 8 bases. V lost 6 bases to trimming and J lost 7 bases; unmatched junction nucleotides: 8. This CDR3 spans 12 amino acids. Germline assignment: CDR1 DFQATT and CDR2 SNEGSKA (reference sequence). The chain's CDR3 is CSAADRAREQYF. CDR3 in DNA: TGCAGTGCCGCGGACAGGGCCCGTGAGCAGTACTTC.

The chain has TRBV12-3 or TRBV12-4 and TRBJ1-3, with a tentative D call TRBD1 (5 bases). V was cut by 7 bases and J by 6 bases, with 19 bases left in between. The CDR3 runs to 15 residues. The CDR3 bases are TGTGCCAGCACCCCAAACCGGGACCTCCAAAACACCATATATTTT. Protein product: CASTPNRDLQNTIYF.

This clonotype occurred many times. The chain couples TRBV27 to TRBJ2-7; D is possibly TRBD2 (6 bases). V shed 6 bases and J shed 0 bases, with 18 bases lying between them. Germline CDR1 MNHEY, CDR2 SMNVEV (reference sequence). The CDR3 extends over 16 amino acids. The CDR3 sequence is CASSLTGGESSYEQYF. In DNA, the CDR3 is TGTGCCAGCAGCCTAACCGGAGGGGAGAGCTCCTACGAGCAGTACTTC.